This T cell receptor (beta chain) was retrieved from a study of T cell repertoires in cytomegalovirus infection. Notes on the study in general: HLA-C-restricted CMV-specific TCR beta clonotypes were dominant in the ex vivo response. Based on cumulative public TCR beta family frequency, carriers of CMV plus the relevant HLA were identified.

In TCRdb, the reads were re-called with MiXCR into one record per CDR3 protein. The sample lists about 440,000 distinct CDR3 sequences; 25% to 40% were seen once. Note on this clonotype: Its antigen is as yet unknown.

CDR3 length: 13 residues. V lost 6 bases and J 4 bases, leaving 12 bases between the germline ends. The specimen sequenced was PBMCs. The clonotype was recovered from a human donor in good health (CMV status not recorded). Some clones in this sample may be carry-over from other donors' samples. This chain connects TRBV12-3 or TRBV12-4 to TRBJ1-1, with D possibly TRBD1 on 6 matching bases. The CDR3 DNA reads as TGTGCCAGCAGGATACAGGGAAGCACTGAAGCTTTCTTT. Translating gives CASRIQGSTEAFF.